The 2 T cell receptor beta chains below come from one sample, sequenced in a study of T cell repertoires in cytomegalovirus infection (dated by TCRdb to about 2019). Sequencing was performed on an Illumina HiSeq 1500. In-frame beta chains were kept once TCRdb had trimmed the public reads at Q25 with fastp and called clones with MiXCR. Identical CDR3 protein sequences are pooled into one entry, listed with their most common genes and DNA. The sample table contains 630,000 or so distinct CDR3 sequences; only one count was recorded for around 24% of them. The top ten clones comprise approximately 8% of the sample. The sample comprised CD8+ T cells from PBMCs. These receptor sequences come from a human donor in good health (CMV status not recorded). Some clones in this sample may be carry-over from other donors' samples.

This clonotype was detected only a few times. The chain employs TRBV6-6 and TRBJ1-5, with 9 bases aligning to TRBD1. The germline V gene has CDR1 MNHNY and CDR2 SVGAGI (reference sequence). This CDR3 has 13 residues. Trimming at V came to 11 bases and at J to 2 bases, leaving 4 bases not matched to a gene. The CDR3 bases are TGTGCCGCAGACAGGGGGGGCAATCAGCCCCAGCATTTT. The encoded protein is CAADRGGNQPQHF.

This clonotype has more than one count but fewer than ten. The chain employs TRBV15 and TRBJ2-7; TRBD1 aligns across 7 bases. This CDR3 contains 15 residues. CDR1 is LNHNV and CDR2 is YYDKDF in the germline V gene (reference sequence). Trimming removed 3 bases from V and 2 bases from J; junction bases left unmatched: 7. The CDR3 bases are TGTGCCACCAGCAGGGAAAGACAGGGAGCCTACGAGCAGTACGTC. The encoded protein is CATSRERQGAYEQYV.